This T cell receptor (beta chain) was found in a study of blood T cell repertoires in COVID-19. The wider study: Samples came from the United States, Italy and Spain, spanning acute and convalescent COVID-19. Sources were T cells, B-cell-depleted T cells, or PBMCs; the material itself was cDNA or gDNA.

Trimming cost V 2 bases and J 7 bases; bases outside gene matches: 3. CDR3 length: 15 amino acids. The germline gives CDR1 SGHRS, CDR2 YFSETQ. The Seattle site enrolled patients during active infection and followed them longitudinally. Per the original data handling: Estimation of nucleated cell counts was performed using reference gene primer amplification. TCRdb's table, derived via immunoSEQ multiplex PCR, lists solely in-frame clones and lacks some. The V and J calls and the clone size are those of that table, but D and trimming were determined from the DNA. The sample has approximately 250,000 clones; around 88% are singletons.

The chain couples TRBV5-1 to TRBJ1-4; 12 bases are a match to TRBD1. The TCR was taken from a woman in her seventies with COVID-19, enrolled during active disease. The sample consisted of peripheral blood. CDR3 sequence (DNA): TGCGCCAGCAGCTTCGGGACAGGGGGCGGTGAAAAACTGTTTTTT. Protein: CASSFGTGGGEKLFF. The complete variable domain, with remaining parts taken from reference TRBV5-1 and TRBJ1-4, reads KAGVTQTPRYLIKTRGQQVTLSCSPISGHRSVSWYQQTPGQGLQFLFEYFSETQRNKGNFPGRFSGRQFSNSRSEMNVSTLELGDSALYLCASSFGTGGGEKLFFGSGTQLSVL.